This T cell receptor (beta chain) was retrieved from a study of OX40 agonist ivuxolimab in advanced cancers. Study-wide context: Clinicians treated patients with ivuxolimab, an agonistic anti-OX40 (CD134) antibody.

The table came from immunoSEQ multiplex PCR; TCRdb's copy has only in-frame clones and leaves some out. The profile covers over 60,000 clones, with 89% appearing a single time and around 0.4% taken by the ten largest. Concerning this clone: Its specificity is not known.

Autoimmune disease history or systemic immunosuppression barred patients. Trimming took 8 bases from V and 13 from J, leaving 24 bases between them. The CDR3 sequence is 14 residues long. Germline-derived CDR1 and CDR2 are SNHLY and FYNNEI. Study-wide points: Clonal expansion among partial responders at 0.1-3.0 mg/kg ranked near the lowest.

Sequenced here: CD4+ or CD8+ T cells sorted from blood, sampled in a trial of the OX40 agonist ivuxolimab. The chain carries TRBV2 and TRBJ2-1; maybe TRBD2 (6 bases). The TCR sequence derives from an adult with an advanced solid tumor such as melanoma, head and neck, liver or kidney cancer. CDR3 nucleotide sequence: TGTGCCAGCTCGATAGCGGCGGGAAACACTGACCAGTTCTTC. Translating it yields CASSIAAGNTDQFF.